A selection of T cell receptor beta chains follows, all from one sample in a study of T cell responses to AZD1222 COVID-19 vaccine. Data came from immunoSEQ multiplex PCR; TCRdb stores just in-frame clones and leaves some out. The repertoire holds roughly 190,000 clones, with around 94% as singletons. This sample comprised peripheral blood, obtained on day 0 of AZD1222 vaccination. These TCRs come from an adult in good health. Each CDR3 is given with its conserved first and last residue. A D gene is named only where the DNA matches it firmly. Some rows have no size entry. The others give once, few or many, or a class for an expanded clone.

v_call	j_call	d_call	clone_size	cdr3_nt	cdr3_aa
TRBV11-1	TRBJ2-1	-	-	TGTGCCAGCAGCCCTCGGACGATATCCTACAATGAGCAGTTCTTC	CASSPRTISYNEQFF
TRBV19	TRBJ2-3	-	-	TGTGCCAGTAGTGTCACCGGGACACCAGATACGCAGTATTTT	CASSVTGTPDTQYF
TRBV24-1	TRBJ2-3	TRBD2	-	TGTGCCACCAGCCCTAGCGGGGCTAGCACAGATACGCAGTATTTT	CATSPSGASTDTQYF
TRBV6-1	TRBJ1-2	-	-	TGTGCCAGCAGTGAACTGGGTGGGGGTCTTTATGGCTACACCTTC	CASSELGGGLYGYTF
TRBV5-1	TRBJ1-2	-	-	TGCGCCAGCAGCCTAACAACAGCTCGAGGTAACGGCTACACCTTC	CASSLTTARGNGYTF
TRBV7-2	TRBJ2-1	-	-	TGTGCCAGCAGCTTCGGGTCGCCCTCCTACAATGAGCAGTTCTTC	CASSFGSPSYNEQFF
TRBV29-1	TRBJ2-7	TRBD1	once	TGCAGCGCCTCAGGGGGCTTTTCGGAAGAGCAGTACTTC	CSASGGFSEEQYF
TRBV7-3	TRBJ2-3	-	-	TGTGCCAGCAGCTCGTACGGGGCTGAACATACGCAGTATTTT	CASSSYGAEHTQYF
TRBV6-1	TRBJ1-1	TRBD1	-	TGTGCCAGCAGTGAAGGGACAGGCCTTCGCGGGACTGAAGCTTTCTTT	CASSEGTGLRGTEAFF
TRBV11-2	TRBJ2-7	TRBD1	-	TGTGCCAGCAGCTCCAGTCCGGGACAGGGTATCACCTACGAGCAGTACTTC	CASSSSPGQGITYEQYF
TRBV3-1/TRBV3-2	TRBJ1-2	-	-	TGTGCCAGCAGCCTTAGACAGCTTGGCTACACCTTC	CASSLRQLGYTF